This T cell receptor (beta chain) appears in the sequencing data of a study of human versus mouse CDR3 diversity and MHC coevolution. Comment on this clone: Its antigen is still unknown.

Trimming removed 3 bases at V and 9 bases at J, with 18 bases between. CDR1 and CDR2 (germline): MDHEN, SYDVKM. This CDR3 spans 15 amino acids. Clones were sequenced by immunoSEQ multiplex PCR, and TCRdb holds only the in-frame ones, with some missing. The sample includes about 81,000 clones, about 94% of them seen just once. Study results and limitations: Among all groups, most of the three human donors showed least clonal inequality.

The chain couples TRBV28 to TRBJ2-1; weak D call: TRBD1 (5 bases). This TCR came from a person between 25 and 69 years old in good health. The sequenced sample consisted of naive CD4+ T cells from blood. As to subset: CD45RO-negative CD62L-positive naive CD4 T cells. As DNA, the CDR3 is TGTGCCAGCAGTTTCTCTGGGGCACAATTTGGTGAGCAGTTCTTC. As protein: CASSFSGAQFGEQFF.